This T cell receptor (beta chain) was retrieved from a study of cytomegalovirus exposure and HLA in healthy donors. For the study at large: Drawn from HLA-typed donors, some 80 million unique TCRs were held in an early data release. Membership in the Caucasian-associated ancestry cluster was found for about four fifths of roughly 360 genotyped donors. Findings and caveats of the study: The productive fraction for most TCR beta V segments was about 87% or about 30% in an earlier analysis. Confirmation was obtained in vitro that a few CMV-associated chains are specific for CMV antigens.

V gave up 6 bases and J gave up 2 bases, with 14 bases separating them. Germline-derived CDR1 and CDR2 are MDHEN and SYDVKM. The CDR3 runs 14 residues. PCR involved 60 Vbeta and 13 Jbeta primers. Assay: immunoSEQ multiplex PCR; the TCRdb copy retains only in-frame clones and omits some. The sample holds 55,000 to 65,000 clones, roughly 77% seen once. Concerning this clone itself: Its cognate antigen is unknown.

The source is a man aged 25 to 40 in good health and CMV-seropositive. This chain connects TRBV28 to TRBJ2-7; D is possibly TRBD1 (5 bases). The sample taken for sequencing was PBMCs. Written as DNA, the CDR3 is TGTGCCAGCAGCCCGGGTACAGGAGCCTACGAGCAGTACTTC. It translates to CASSPGTGAYEQYF.